This is a list of T cell receptor beta chains from one sample in a study of blood T cell repertoires in COVID-19. The protocol was immunoSEQ multiplex PCR, while the TCRdb copy is restricted to in-frame clones and leaves out a portion. The table records some 300,000 clones, around 89% of them present only once. The source material was peripheral blood. The receptors come from a woman aged 45-65 years with COVID-19, enrolled during active disease. The CDR3 runs from the conserved cysteine through the conserved F or W. The D gene is left open where the match is weak. Clone size is given for some rows only: seen once, a few or many times, or a class if the clone is expanded.

CASSQDLRPGDTQYF,TGTGCCAGCAGCCAAGATCTGCGGCCCGGGGATACGCAGTATTTT,TRBJ2-3,TRBV14,NA,NA
CASSPGQGRIYGYTF,TGTGCCAGCAGCCCGGGACAGGGGAGGATCTATGGCTACACCTTC,TRBJ1-2,TRBV7-2,NA,TRBD1
CASGSGVTPAFF,TGTGCTAGTGGTTCAGGGGTGACGCCAGCTTTCTTT,TRBJ1-1,TRBV12-5,NA,NA
CASSRPWNRGEQFF,TGTGCCAGCAGCCGACCCTGGAACCGGGGTGAGCAGTTCTTC,TRBJ2-1,TRBV6-2/TRBV6-3,once,NA
CASRGPLEAGFYNEQFF,TGTGCCAGCAGGGGGCCCCTTGAAGCGGGTTTCTACAATGAGCAGTTCTTC,TRBJ2-1,TRBV2,NA,NA
CASSLSLTLASDEQFF,TGTGCCAGCAGCTTAAGTCTAACGCTAGCTTCGGATGAGCAGTTCTTC,TRBJ2-1,TRBV7-9,NA,NA
CAMGQGQLTDTQYF,TGTGCCATGGGACAGGGGCAACTCACAGATACGCAGTATTTT,TRBJ2-3,TRBV30,NA,TRBD1
CATSDNGQGANYGYTF,TGTGCCACCAGTGATAACGGGCAGGGGGCGAACTATGGCTACACCTTC,TRBJ1-2,TRBV24-1,NA,TRBD1
CASSASSGRATPYTQYF,TGTGCCAGCAGCGCTAGTAGCGGGAGGGCCACCCCCTATACGCAGTATTTT,TRBJ2-3,TRBV9,NA,TRBD2
CASSIESGRAGEQFF,TGTGCCAGCAGCATAGAAAGCGGGAGGGCAGGGGAGCAGTTCTTC,TRBJ2-1,TRBV7-6,once,TRBD2
CASSLEAGQGVYGYTF,TGCGCCAGCAGCTTGGAGGCCGGACAGGGGGTGTATGGCTACACCTTC,TRBJ1-2,TRBV5-1,NA,TRBD1
CASSVEGPYGYTF,TGTGCCAGCAGCGTAGAGGGGCCCTATGGCTACACCTTC,TRBJ1-2,TRBV9,NA,NA
CASRRQGRTYGYTF,TGTGCCAGCAGACGACAGGGGAGAACCTATGGCTACACCTTC,TRBJ1-2,TRBV2,NA,TRBD1
CASSVGSFANTGELFF,TGTGCCAGCAGCGTAGGGAGCTTTGCGAACACCGGGGAGCTGTTTTTT,TRBJ2-2,TRBV9,NA,NA
CASSYSYRDNYGYTF,TGTGCCAGCAGTTACTCTTACAGGGACAACTATGGCTACACCTTC,TRBJ1-2,TRBV6-6,few,NA
CASRGTGILNTEAFF,TGTGCCAGCAGAGGGACAGGCATTCTGAACACTGAAGCTTTCTTT,TRBJ1-1,TRBV6-5,NA,TRBD1
CASSYQAGTGTGELFF,TGCGCCAGCAGCTATCAGGCCGGGACAGGCACCGGGGAGCTGTTTTTT,TRBJ2-2,TRBV5-1,NA,TRBD1
CASRDRGTNYGYTF,TGTGCCAGCAGGGACAGGGGAACTAACTATGGCTACACCTTC,TRBJ1-2,TRBV3-1/TRBV3-2,NA,TRBD1
CASRQTNPLGYTF,TGTGCCAGCAGACAAACGAACCCGTTGGGCTACACCTTC,TRBJ1-2,TRBV6-5,NA,NA
CASSLLAGGAEQYF,TGTGCCAGCAGCTTACTTGCGGGAGGAGCCGAGCAGTACTTC,TRBJ2-7,TRBV7-9,NA,TRBD2